The following is a T cell receptor beta chain sequence with its context. It has no known antigen specificity. Base qualities are not recorded, but no much larger clone differs from it by a single base. Patients with autoimmune disease history or receiving systemic immunosuppression were excluded from the trial. In every dose cohort, peripheral blood was drawn for TCR sequencing at baseline, cycle 4 day 1, and cycle 7 day 1. The samples were drawn from a first-in-human, open-label, multicenter phase I dose-escalation trial of ivuxolimab. Adults with locally advanced or metastatic head and neck squamous cell, hepatocellular, melanoma or renal cell carcinoma were enrolled in the trial. CD4+ and CD8+ T cells were sorted separately from peripheral blood before TCR sequencing. Genomic DNA was isolated from the sorted cells so that the TCRbeta CDR3 region could be sequenced. The immunoSEQ Assay was used to sequence the TCRbeta CDR3 regions. The source is immuneACCESS, and TCRdb retained only in-frame sequences with V and J called. Part of the clones is not carried over; for the studies checked, unresolved V genes explain less than half of this, and the remainder is unexplained. The sample records about 59,000 clones, about 94% of which are singletons. The ten biggest clones cover roughly 19% of the sample.

This sample stems from a study of OX40 agonist ivuxolimab in advanced cancers. Describing the broader study: Ivuxolimab, which targeted the costimulatory receptor OX40 (CD134), was an agonistic, fully human IgG2 monoclonal antibody. Intravenous ivuxolimab was administered to patients every 2 weeks at six dose levels: 0.01, 0.1, 0.3, 1.5, 3 and 10 mg/kg. Among the approximately 50 dose-escalation patients, about 19 had hepatocellular carcinoma, 15 or so melanoma, 9 renal cell carcinoma and 9 head and neck cancer. In the dose-escalation cohort, approximately 83% of patients were male, and the mean age was approximately 60 years with a range of roughly 20 to 85. Prior anti-PD-1, anti-PD-L1 or anti-CTLA-4 therapy was permitted, and checkpoint inhibitors had been received by more than 35% of dose-escalation patients. Partial responses were achieved by three dose-escalation patients, of whom one had hepatocellular carcinoma and two had cutaneous melanoma. Peripheral TCRbeta sequencing was intended to test whether TCR sequence diversity was altered and clonal T-cell expansion was caused by ivuxolimab. The paper reports the monotherapy dose-escalation portion (N of about 47 patients) of the phase I ivuxolimab trial. Paper-wide results and their limitations: Low levels of normalized T-cell clonal expansion were also shown by some nonresponding patients. At doses of 0.1 to 3.0 mg/kg, clonal expansion of both CD4+ and CD8+ blood T cells was observed from baseline to week 6. On average, CD8+ T cells showed more expanded clones than CD4+ T cells after ivuxolimab. The antigen specificity of the clonally expanded peripheral T cells was not determined. In the 0.1-3.0 mg/kg groups, partial responders were among the patients with the lowest normalized peripheral clonal expansion, particularly in CD8+ T cells.

Source: CD4+ or CD8+ T cells sorted from blood, taken in a trial of the OX40 agonist ivuxolimab. This clonotype was obtained from an adult with an advanced solid tumor such as melanoma, head and neck, liver or kidney cancer.

The CDR3 sequence is CASSLDRAGMNTEAFF. Here is the DNA: TGTGCCAGCAGCTTGGACCGGGCCGGTATGAACACTGAAGCTTTCTTT. The V and J segments used are TRBV5-6 and TRBJ1-1; the D segment cannot be called with confidence. Deletion took 0 bases off V and 0 bases off J, with a span of 12 bases between the germline ends. The germline V gene encodes CDR1 SGHDT and CDR2 YYEEEE. The CDR3 spans 16 residues, from the cysteine through the phenylalanine. Solely the CDR3 DNA is kept, with 48 bases framed from the first base.